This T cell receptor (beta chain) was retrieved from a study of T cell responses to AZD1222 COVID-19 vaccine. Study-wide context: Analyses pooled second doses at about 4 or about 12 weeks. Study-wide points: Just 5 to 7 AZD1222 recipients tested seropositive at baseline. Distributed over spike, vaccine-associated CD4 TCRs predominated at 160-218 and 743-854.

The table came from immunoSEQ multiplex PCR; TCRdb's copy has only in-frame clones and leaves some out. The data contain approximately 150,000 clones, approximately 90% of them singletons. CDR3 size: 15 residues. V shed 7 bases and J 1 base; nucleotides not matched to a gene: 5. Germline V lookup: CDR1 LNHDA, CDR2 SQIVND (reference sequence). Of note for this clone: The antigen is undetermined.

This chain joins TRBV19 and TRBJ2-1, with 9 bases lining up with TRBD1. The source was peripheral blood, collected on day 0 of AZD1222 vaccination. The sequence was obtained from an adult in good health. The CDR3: CASTPGTGSYNEQFF. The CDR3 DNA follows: TGTGCCAGTACCCCCGGGACAGGGTCCTACAATGAGCAGTTCTTC.